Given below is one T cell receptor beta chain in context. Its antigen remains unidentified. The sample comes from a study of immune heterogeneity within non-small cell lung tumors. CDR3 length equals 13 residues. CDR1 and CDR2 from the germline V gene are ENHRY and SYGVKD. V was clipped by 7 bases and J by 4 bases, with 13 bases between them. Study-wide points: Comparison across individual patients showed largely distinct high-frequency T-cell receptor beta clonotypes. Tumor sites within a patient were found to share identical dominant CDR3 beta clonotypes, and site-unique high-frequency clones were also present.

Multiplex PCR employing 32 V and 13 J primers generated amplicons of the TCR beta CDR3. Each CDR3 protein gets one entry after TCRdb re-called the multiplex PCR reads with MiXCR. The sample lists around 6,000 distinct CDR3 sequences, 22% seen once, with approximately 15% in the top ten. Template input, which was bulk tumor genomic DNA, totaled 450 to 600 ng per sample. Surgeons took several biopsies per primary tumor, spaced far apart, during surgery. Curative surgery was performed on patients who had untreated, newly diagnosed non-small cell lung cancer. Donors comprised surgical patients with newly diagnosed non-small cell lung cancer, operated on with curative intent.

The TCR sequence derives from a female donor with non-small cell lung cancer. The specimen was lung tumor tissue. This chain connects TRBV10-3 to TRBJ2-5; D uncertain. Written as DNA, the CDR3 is TGTGCCATCAAAACAGACCCCCCAGAGACCCAGTACTTC. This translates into CAIKTDPPETQYF.